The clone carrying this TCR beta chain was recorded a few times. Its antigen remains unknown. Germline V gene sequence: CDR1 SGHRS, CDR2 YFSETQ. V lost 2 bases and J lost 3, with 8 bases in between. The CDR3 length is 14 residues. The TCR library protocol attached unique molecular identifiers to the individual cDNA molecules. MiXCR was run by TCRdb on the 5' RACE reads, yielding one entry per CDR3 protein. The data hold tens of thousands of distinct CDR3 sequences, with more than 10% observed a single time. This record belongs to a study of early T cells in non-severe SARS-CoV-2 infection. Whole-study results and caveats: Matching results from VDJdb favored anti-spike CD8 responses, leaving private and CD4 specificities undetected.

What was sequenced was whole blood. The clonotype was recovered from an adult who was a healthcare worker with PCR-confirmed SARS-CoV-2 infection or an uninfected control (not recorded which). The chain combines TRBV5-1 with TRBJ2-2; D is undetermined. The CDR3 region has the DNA TGCGCCAGCAGCTTTCGGAGCTACACCGGGGAGCTGTTTTTT. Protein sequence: CASSFRSYTGELFF.